This T cell receptor (beta chain) stems from a study of neoadjuvant anti-PD-1 for oral cavity cancer. This clone has a handful of counts. Its antigen is not known. TCRdb's table, derived via immunoSEQ multiplex PCR, lists solely in-frame clones and lacks some. The sample records roughly 15,000 clones, about 65% being singletons. General study points: TCR analyses covered only a few patients per response group. Higher pretreatment Treg/Th17 ratios tracked higher pretreatment blood clonality.

Cohort: HPV-negative, locally advanced oral cavity squamous cell carcinoma patients. Sequencing used PBMCs, obtained before nivolumab (anti-PD-1) treatment. The TCR was taken from a person aged 35-79 years with oral cavity squamous cell carcinoma.

The CDR3 is CASSLAGSRNTEAFF. The CDR3 nucleotides read TGCGCCAGCAGCTTGGCAGGGTCTCGGAACACTGAAGCTTTCTTT. The V call is TRBV5-1, the J call TRBJ1-1; weak D call: TRBD1 (5 bases). V lost 0 bases and J 1 base, leaving 10 bases between the germline ends. Germline CDR1 reads SGHRS; CDR2 reads YFSETQ. The CDR3 has 15 residues. Supplemented by reference TRBV5-1 and TRBJ1-1, the full variable domain reads KAGVTQTPRYLIKTRGQQVTLSCSPISGHRSVSWYQQTPGQGLQFLFEYFSETQRNKGNFPGRFSGRQFSNSRSEMNVSTLELGDSALYLCASSLAGSRNTEAFFGQGTRLTVV.